This T cell receptor (beta chain) was documented in a study of blood T cell repertoires in COVID-19. Original analysis: Estimation of nucleated cell counts was performed using reference gene primer amplification. This table comes from immunoSEQ multiplex PCR, and its TCRdb copy is limited to in-frame clones, with some not included. V and J calls and clone size are as listed in that table; D and trimming were resolved from the DNA. The profile covers around 66,000 clones, with over 75% appearing a single time and 8.5% to 10% taken by the ten largest. The TCR sequence derives from a human donor in a cohort sampled during active COVID-19. The source material was peripheral blood.

The CDR3 nucleotides are TGTGCCAGCAGCCCCGACAGGGGGCGGATTAGTCAGCCCCAGCATTTT. Translating it yields CASSPDRGRISQPQHF. V and J are TRBV6-2 or TRBV6-3 and TRBJ1-5; 10 nucleotides line up with TRBD1. Germline loops: CDR1 MNHEY, CDR2 SVGEGT. CDR3 length equals 16 residues. Trimming cost V 6 bases and J 6 bases; bases outside gene matches: 11.